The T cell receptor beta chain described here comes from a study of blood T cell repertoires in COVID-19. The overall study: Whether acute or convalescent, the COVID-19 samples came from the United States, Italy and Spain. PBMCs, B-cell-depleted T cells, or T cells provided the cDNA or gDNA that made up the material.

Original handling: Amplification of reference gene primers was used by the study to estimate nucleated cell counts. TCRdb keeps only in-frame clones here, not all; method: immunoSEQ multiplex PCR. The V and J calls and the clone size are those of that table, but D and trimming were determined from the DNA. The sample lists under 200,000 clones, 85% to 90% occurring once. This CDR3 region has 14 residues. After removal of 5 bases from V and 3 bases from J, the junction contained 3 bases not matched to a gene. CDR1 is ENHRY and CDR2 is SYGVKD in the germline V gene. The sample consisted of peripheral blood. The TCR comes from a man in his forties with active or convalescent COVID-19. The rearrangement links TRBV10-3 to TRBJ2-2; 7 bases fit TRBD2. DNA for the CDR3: TGTGCCATCAGTCCTGGACTAGACACCGGGGAGCTGTTTTTT. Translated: CAISPGLDTGELFF.